This T cell receptor (beta chain) was identified during a study of TIL therapy for anti-PD-1-resistant metastatic lung cancer. The immunoSEQ assay was v3. Profiled with immunoSEQ multiplex PCR; TCRdb holds only in-frame clones, not every one. The data show about 60,000 clones, approximately 69% seen once. The CDR3 has 16 residues. V gave up 5 bases and J gave up 7 bases; unmatched junction bases: 10. In germline, CDR1 is ENHRY, CDR2 SYGVKD. Specified time point: pre-treatment sample, taken before nivolumab and TIL therapy. Adults with stage 4 NSCLC were enrolled in a phase I trial. This clone was found a few times.

The chain has TRBV10-3 and TRBJ2-1; 11 positions agree with TRBD2. The material sequenced was blood, taken at baseline. This sequence originates from a person between 30 and 79 years old with non-small cell lung cancer. The CDR3 DNA reads TGTGCCATCAGTTCCCTCCGACTAGCGGGAAGGAATGAGCAGTTCTTC. Amino acids: CAISSLRLAGRNEQFF.